One and the same sample provided the 4 T cell receptor beta chains below, sequenced in a study of cytomegalovirus exposure and HLA in healthy donors. Primers: 60 Vbeta forward and 13 Jbeta reverse. Produced via immunoSEQ multiplex PCR; TCRdb's table is partial and in-frame only. The data hold 150,000 to 180,000 clones, with around 74% observed a single time. The sample was PBMCs. All receptors come from a man between 18 and 29 years old in good health and CMV-seronegative.

The sample holds a few counts of this clone. The chain is built from TRBV27 and TRBJ2-3, with 12 bases that match TRBD1. Germline V CDR1 and CDR2: MNHEY, SMNVEV (reference sequence). Trimming cost V 5 bases and J 6 bases; bases outside gene matches: 15. The CDR3 loop spans 18 amino acids. CDR3 nucleotides: TGTGCCAGCAGTAACATTGCCCACGGGACAGGGGGCCGTGATACGCAGTATTTT. Encoded protein: CASSNIAHGTGGRDTQYF.

The rearrangement joins TRBV19 to TRBJ1-5; tentative D call: TRBD1 (5 bases). V lost 8 bases and J 2 bases, leaving 19 bases between the germline ends. Per germline, CDR1 LNHDA and CDR2 SQIVND (reference sequence). The CDR3 loop spans 16 amino acids. The CDR3 is CASGRNRPIGNQPQHF. In DNA form, the CDR3 reads TGTGCCAGTGGTAGGAACAGGCCCATCGGCAATCAGCCCCAGCATTTT.

This chain joins TRBV15 and TRBJ2-7, with D unclear. CDR3 size: 14 residues. Germline CDR1 is LNHNV and CDR2 is YYDKDF (reference sequence). With 0 bases removed from V and 3 bases from J, the gap between germline ends came to 9 bases. In DNA form, the CDR3 reads TGTGCCACCAGCAGAGAACGGAGACTCTACGAGCAGTACGTC. It specifies CATSRERRLYEQYV.

The table lists this clone with a few counts. J is TRBJ1-1 and V is TRBV5-6; 7 nucleotides align to TRBD1. This CDR3 region has 14 residues. V gave up 4 bases and J gave up 1 base; unmatched junction bases: 4. Germline lookup yields CDR1 SGHDT and CDR2 YYEEEE. The chain's CDR3 is CASSVHRGNTEAFF. The CDR3 region has the DNA TGTGCCAGCAGCGTCCACAGGGGGAACACTGAAGCTTTCTTT.